What follows is one TCR beta chain and its context. Its antigen is unidentified. The data originate from a study of monozygotic twins with inflammatory bowel disease. Study-wide results and limits: Twins with IBD were found to have lower TCRbeta diversity (inverse Simpson) than healthy co-twins. Possibly because of limited power, concordant and discordant twins showed no difference in repertoire similarity.

Germline V CDR1 and CDR2: SQVTM, ANQGSEA. The CDR3 spans 14 residues. TCRdb re-called the 5' RACE reads and catalogs CDR3 proteins one per entry, DNA excluded. In total, the table holds approximately 400,000 distinct CDR3 sequences. Sequencing used blood. This TCR was sampled from a human donor with ulcerative colitis or Crohn's disease, or a healthy co-twin of an affected twin (not recorded which). This chain connects TRBV29-1 to TRBJ1-2; no DNA is available, so the TRBD1 call from TCRdb remains unchecked. CDR3 loop: CSVEGQVSNYGYTF.